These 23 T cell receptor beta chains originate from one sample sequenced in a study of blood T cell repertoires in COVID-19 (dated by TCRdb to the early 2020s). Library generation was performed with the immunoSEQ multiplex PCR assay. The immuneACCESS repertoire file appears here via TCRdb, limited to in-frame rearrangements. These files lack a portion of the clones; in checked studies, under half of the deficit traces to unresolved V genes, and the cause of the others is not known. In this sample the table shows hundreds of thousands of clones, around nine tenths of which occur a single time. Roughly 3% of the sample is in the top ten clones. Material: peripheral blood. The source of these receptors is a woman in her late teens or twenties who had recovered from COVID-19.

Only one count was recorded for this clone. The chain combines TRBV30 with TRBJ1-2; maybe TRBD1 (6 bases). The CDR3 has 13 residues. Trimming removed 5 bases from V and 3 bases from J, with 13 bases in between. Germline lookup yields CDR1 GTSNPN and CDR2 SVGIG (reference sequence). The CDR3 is CAWVGAGDYGYTF. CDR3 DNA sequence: TGTGCCTGGGTGGGCGCAGGGGACTATGGCTACACCTTC.

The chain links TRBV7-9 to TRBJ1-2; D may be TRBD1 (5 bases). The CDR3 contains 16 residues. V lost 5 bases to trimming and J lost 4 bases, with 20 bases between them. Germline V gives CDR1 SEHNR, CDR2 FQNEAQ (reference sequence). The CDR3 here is CASSPRDLGDFYGYTF. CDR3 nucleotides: TGTGCCAGCAGCCCAAGAGATTTAGGGGACTTCTATGGCTACACCTTC.

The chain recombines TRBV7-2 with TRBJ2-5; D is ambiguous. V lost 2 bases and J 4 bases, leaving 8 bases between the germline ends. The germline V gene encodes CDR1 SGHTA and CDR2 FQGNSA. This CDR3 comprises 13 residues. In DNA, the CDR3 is TGTGCCAGCAGCTTACGGTACCGAGAGACCCAGTACTTC. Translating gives CASSLRYRETQYF.

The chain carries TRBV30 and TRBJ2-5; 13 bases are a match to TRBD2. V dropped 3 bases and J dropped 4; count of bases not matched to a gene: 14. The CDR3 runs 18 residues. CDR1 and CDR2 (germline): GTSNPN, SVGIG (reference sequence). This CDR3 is CAWSRSPRTSGSTETQYF. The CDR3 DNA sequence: TGTGCCTGGAGCCGATCCCCTAGGACTAGCGGGAGTACAGAGACCCAGTACTTC.

The CDR3 coding sequence is TGCGCCAGCAGTGAGTCGCGGCGGTCATCGGGCTACACCTTC. It is translated as CASSESRRSSGYTF. The chain has TRBV10-1 and TRBJ1-2; D not resolved. Trimming stripped 0 bases from V and 8 bases from J, with 13 bases between. This CDR3 has 14 amino acids. Germline V gene sequence: CDR1 WNHNN, CDR2 SYGVQD (reference sequence).

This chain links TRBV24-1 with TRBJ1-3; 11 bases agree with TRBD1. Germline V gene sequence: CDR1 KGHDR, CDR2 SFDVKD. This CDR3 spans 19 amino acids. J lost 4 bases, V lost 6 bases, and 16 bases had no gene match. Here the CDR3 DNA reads TGTGCCACCAGTCGCCGGGACAGGGGGTTTATTGTCTGGGGAAACACCATATATTTT. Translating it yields CATSRRDRGFIVWGNTIYF.

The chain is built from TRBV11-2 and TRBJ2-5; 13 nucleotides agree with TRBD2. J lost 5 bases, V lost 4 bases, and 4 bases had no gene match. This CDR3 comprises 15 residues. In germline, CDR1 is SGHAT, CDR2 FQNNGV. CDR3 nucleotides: TGTGCCAGCAGCTGGGGACTAGCGGGAATGGAGACCCAGTACTTC. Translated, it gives CASSWGLAGMETQYF.

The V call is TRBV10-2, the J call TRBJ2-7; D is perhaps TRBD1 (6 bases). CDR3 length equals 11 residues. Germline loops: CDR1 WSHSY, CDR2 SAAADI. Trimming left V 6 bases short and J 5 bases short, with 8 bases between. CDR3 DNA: TGCGCCAGCAGCAACAGGGACGAGCAGTACGTC. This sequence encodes CASSNRDEQYV.

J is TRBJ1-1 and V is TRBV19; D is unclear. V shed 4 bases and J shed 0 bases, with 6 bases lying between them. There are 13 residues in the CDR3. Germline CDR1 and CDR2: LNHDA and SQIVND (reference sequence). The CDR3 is CASSKAVNTEAFF. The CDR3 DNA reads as TGTGCCAGTAGTAAAGCTGTGAACACTGAAGCTTTCTTT.

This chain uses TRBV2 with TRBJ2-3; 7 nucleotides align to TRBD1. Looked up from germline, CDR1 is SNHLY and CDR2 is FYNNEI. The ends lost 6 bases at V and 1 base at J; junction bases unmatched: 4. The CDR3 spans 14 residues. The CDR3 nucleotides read TGTGCCAGCAGATGGGACAGACGCACAGATACGCAGTATTTT. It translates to CASRWDRRTDTQYF.

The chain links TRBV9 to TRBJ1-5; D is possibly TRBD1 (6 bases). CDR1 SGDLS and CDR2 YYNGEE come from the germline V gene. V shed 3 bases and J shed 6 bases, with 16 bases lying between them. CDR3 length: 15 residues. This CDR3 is CASSARDIPGQPQHF. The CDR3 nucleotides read TGTGCCAGCAGCGCCCGGGACATCCCGGGTCAGCCCCAGCATTTT.

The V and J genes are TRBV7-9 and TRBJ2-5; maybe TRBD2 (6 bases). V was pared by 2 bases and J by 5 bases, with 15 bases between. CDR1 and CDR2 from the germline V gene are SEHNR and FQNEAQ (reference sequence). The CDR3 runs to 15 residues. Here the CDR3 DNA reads TGTGCCAGCAGCTTAACGGGAGTCTCTCCGGAGACCCAGTACTTC. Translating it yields CASSLTGVSPETQYF. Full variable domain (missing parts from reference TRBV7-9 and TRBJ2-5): DTGVSQNPRHKITKRGQNVTFRCDPISEHNRLYWYRQTLGQGPEFLTYFQNEAQLEKSRLLSDRFSAERPKGSFSTLEIQRTEQGDSAMYLCASSLTGVSPETQYFGPGTRLLVL.

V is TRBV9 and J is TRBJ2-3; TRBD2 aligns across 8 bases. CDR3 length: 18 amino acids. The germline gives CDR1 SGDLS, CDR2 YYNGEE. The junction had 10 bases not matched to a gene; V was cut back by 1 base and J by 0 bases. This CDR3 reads CASSVRPGSGASTDTQYF. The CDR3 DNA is TGTGCCAGCAGCGTACGCCCAGGTAGCGGGGCTAGCACAGATACGCAGTATTTT.

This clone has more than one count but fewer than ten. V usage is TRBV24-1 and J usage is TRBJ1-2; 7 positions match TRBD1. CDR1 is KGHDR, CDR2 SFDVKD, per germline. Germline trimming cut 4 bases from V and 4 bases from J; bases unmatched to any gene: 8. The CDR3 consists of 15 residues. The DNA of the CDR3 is TGTGCCACCAGTGACCGGACAGGTCCCCTCTATGGCTACACCTTC. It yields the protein CATSDRTGPLYGYTF.

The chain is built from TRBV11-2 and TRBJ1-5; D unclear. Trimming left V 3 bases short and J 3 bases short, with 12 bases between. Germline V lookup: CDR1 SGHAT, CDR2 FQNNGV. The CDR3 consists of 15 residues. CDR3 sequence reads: CASSFGKGSNQPQHF. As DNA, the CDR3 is TGTGCCAGCAGCTTCGGGAAGGGATCCAATCAGCCCCAGCATTTT. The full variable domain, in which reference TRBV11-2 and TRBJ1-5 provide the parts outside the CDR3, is EAGVAQSPRYKIIEKRQSVAFWCNPISGHATLYWYQQILGQGPKLLIQFQNNGVVDDSQLPKDRFSAERLKGVDSTLKIQPAKLEDSAVYLCASSFGKGSNQPQHFGDGTRLSIL.

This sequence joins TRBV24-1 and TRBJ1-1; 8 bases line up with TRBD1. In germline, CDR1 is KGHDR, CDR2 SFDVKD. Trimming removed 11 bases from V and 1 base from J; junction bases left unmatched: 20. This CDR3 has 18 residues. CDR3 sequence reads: CARHTGGEPHTTNTEAFF. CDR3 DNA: TGTGCCAGACATACAGGGGGGGAGCCCCACACAACGAACACTGAAGCTTTCTTT.

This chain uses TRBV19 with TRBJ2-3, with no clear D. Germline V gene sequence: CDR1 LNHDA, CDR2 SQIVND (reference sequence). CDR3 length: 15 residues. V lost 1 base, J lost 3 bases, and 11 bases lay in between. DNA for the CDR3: TGTGCCAGTAGTATAGGGCCCAGATTAACAGATACGCAGTATTTT. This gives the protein CASSIGPRLTDTQYF.

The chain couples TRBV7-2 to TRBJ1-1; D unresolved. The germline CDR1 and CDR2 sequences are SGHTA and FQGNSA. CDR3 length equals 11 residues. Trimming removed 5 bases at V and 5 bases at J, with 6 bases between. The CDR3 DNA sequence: TGTGCCAGCAGCCAACGGACTGAAGCTTTCTTT. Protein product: CASSQRTEAFF.

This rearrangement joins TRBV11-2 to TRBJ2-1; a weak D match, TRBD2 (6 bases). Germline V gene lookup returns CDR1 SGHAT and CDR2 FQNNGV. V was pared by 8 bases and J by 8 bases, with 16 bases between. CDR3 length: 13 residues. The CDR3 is CASGAGRRYEQFF. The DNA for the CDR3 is TGTGCCAGCGGCGCGGGGAGAAGGTATGAGCAGTTCTTC.

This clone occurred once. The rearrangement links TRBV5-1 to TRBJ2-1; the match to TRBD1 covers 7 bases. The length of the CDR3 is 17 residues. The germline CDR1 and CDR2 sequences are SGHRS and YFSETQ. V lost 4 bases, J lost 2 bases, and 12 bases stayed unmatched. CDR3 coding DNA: TGCGCCAGCAGCGCGCTGATTTCCGGGACAGCCTACAATGAGCAGTTCTTC. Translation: CASSALISGTAYNEQFF.

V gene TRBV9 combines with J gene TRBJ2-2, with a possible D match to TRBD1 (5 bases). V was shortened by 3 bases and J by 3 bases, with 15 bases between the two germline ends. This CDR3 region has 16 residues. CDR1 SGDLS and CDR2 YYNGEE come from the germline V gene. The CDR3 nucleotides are TGTGCCAGCAGCGCCGAACCCACAGGATACACCGGGGAGCTGTTTTTT. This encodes CASSAEPTGYTGELFF.

The CDR3 region has the DNA TGTGCCAGCAGCTTAGAAGTTAGCGCCCAAGTCGGGGAGCTGTTTTTT. It is translated as CASSLEVSAQVGELFF. The chain links TRBV11-3 to TRBJ2-2; a possible D gene is TRBD2 (5 bases). The V end was cut by 0 bases, the J end by 7 bases, with 15 bases between. The CDR3 consists of 16 residues. Germline V gene lookup returns CDR1 SGHNT and CDR2 YENEEA.

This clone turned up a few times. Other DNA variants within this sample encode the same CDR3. The CDR3 nucleotides read TGTGCCAGCAGCGTATCAGGGGGCAATCAGCCCCAGCATTTT. Translating gives CASSVSGGNQPQHF. The chain is built from TRBV9 and TRBJ1-5; a possible D gene is TRBD1 (6 bases). From germline, CDR1 is SGDLS and CDR2 YYNGEE. V lost 1 base and J lost 2, with 7 bases in between. The CDR3 length is 14 residues.